What follows are 19 T cell receptor beta chains derived from one specimen sequenced in a study of PD-1 blockade in mismatch repair-deficient tumors. Profiling relied on immunoSEQ multiplex PCR, and the TCRdb table lists in-frame clones only, not all of them. The sample gives 15,000 or so clones, 84% of which show up once; around 1.8% is in the top ten. Specimen: PBMCs, collected less than 15 weeks after starting pembrolizumab. The receptor source for this set is an adult with mismatch repair-deficient cancer.

V gene TRBV28 combines with J gene TRBJ1-2, with TRBD1 identical over 8 bases. The CDR3 sequence is 15 residues long. Germline values: CDR1 MDHEN, CDR2 SYDVKM. With V trimmed by 6 bases and J by 3 bases, 9 bases remained unmatched. The CDR3 coding sequence is TGTGCCAGCAGAACACTCAGGGGGCTCGACTATGGCTACACCTTC. Translated: CASRTLRGLDYGYTF.

In this sample, this clone turned up a few times. V and J are TRBV7-9 and TRBJ2-1; a possible D gene is TRBD2 (6 bases). The germline gives CDR1 SEHNR, CDR2 FQNEAQ (reference sequence). Deletions cut 6 bases from V and 0 bases from J, with 12 bases between. This CDR3 has 15 residues. This chain's CDR3 is CASSLGLSSYNEQFF. The CDR3 DNA reads as TGTGCCAGCAGTCTGGGACTTAGCTCCTACAATGAGCAGTTCTTC.

This chain uses TRBV5-1 with TRBJ1-1; 7 bases line up with TRBD1. Germline V gene lookup returns CDR1 SGHRS and CDR2 YFSETQ. With V trimmed by 0 bases and J by 10 bases, 3 bases remained unmatched. This CDR3 is 12 amino acids long. The chain's CDR3 is CASSLDRGLAFF. The CDR3 DNA sequence: TGCGCCAGCAGCTTGGACAGGGGACTAGCTTTCTTT.

This clone was detected a few times. In nucleotides, the CDR3 is TGCGCCAGCAGGGTGGAGACAGGGTTGTTATATGGCTACACCTTC. Protein: CASRVETGLLYGYTF. This chain links TRBV5-1 with TRBJ1-2; TRBD1 matches at 7 bases. Trimming at V came to 5 bases and at J to 5 bases, leaving 12 bases not matched to a gene. The CDR3 sequence is 15 residues long. In germline, CDR1 is SGHRS, CDR2 YFSETQ.

This clone was counted only a few times. V gene TRBV27 combines with J gene TRBJ1-2, with D possibly TRBD1 on 5 matching bases. The CDR3 is made up of 13 amino acids. V was trimmed by 6 bases and J by 4 bases, leaving 12 bases between them. Germline V lookup: CDR1 MNHEY, CDR2 SMNVEV (reference sequence). This chain's CDR3 is CASRMTEAYGYTF. The CDR3 DNA reads TGTGCCAGCAGGATGACAGAGGCCTATGGCTACACCTTC.

The chain combines TRBV6-5 with TRBJ1-4, with D possibly matching TRBD1 (5 bases). The germline V and J ends were trimmed by 0 bases and 8 bases, with 16 bases remaining between them. The CDR3 is 16 amino acids. Germline V CDR1 and CDR2: MNHEY, SVGAGI. The CDR3 nucleotides are TGTGCCAGCAGTTACTCACCGGGCGGGGGGAGAGAAAAACTGTTTTTT. This translates into CASSYSPGGGREKLFF.

The chain combines TRBV4-2 with TRBJ2-3; 9 bases line up with TRBD2. This CDR3 region has 16 residues. Germline CDR1 reads LGHNA; CDR2 reads YNFKEQ. J was trimmed by 2 bases and V by 7 bases; bases with no gene match: 10. CDR3 bases: TGTGCCAGCACGGACCCCGGGACTAGCCCCACAGATACGCAGTATTTT. This gives the protein CASTDPGTSPTDTQYF.

Here the CDR3 DNA reads TGTGCCAGCAGTCCCCCCGCGGGAGGGCCTCGGTACGAGCAGTACTTC. As protein: CASSPPAGGPRYEQYF. The rearrangement links TRBV27 to TRBJ2-7; 9 bases agree with TRBD2. Germline values: CDR1 MNHEY, CDR2 SMNVEV (reference sequence). Unmatched junction bases numbered 12, after V lost 5 bases and J lost 4 bases. The CDR3 runs 16 residues.

The chain combines TRBV28 with TRBJ1-2, with a weak D call TRBD1 (5 bases). The length of the CDR3 is 15 residues. Germline-derived CDR1 and CDR2 are MDHEN and SYDVKM. V was pared by 3 bases and J by 3 bases, with 14 bases between. DNA of the CDR3: TGTGCCAGCAGTTTCCAACAGGACCCAGACTATGGCTACACCTTC. It is translated as CASSFQQDPDYGYTF.

The J gene is TRBJ2-5, the V gene TRBV6-1; TRBD2 is a possible D gene (6 bases). The CDR3 covers 15 residues. Germline values: CDR1 MNHNS, CDR2 SASEGT. Trimming shortened V by 1 base and J by 5 bases, and 14 bases separated the two germline ends. This CDR3 reads CASSEGGFGGETQYF. As DNA, the CDR3 is TGTGCCAGCAGTGAAGGCGGGTTCGGAGGGGAGACCCAGTACTTC.

The rearrangement uses TRBV6-6 and TRBJ2-7, with 9 bases matching TRBD2. The CDR3 has 14 residues. With V trimmed by 4 bases and J by 6 bases, 7 bases remained unmatched. In germline, CDR1 is MNHNY, CDR2 SVGAGI (reference sequence). CDR3 coding DNA: TGTGCCAGCAGTTCGGCGGGGGGGAGCGGCGAGCAGTACTTC. Residues: CASSSAGGSGEQYF.

This clone turned up a few times. The rearrangement links TRBV5-4 to TRBJ2-7, with a possible D match to TRBD2 (5 bases). The germline CDR1 and CDR2 sequences are SGHNT and YYREEE (reference sequence). V lost 3 bases, J lost 2 bases, and 12 bases lay in between. The length of the CDR3 is 14 residues. CDR3 in DNA: TGTGCCAGCAGCTCGGGATTAAGAACCTACGAGCAGTACTTC. It yields the protein CASSSGLRTYEQYF.

The V call is TRBV5-4, the J call TRBJ2-3; the match to TRBD2 covers 11 bases. Germline trimming cut 0 bases from V and 5 bases from J; bases unmatched to any gene: 5. CDR3 length: 16 amino acids. The germline V gene encodes CDR1 SGHNT and CDR2 YYREEE (reference sequence). In DNA, the CDR3 is TGTGCCAGCAGCTTGGCCGGGACTAGCGGTGAAGATACGCAGTATTTT. Translated, it gives CASSLAGTSGEDTQYF.

The genes are TRBV28 and TRBJ1-1; D may be TRBD1 (5 bases). The CDR3 extends over 15 amino acids. In germline, CDR1 is MDHEN, CDR2 SYDVKM. Trimming cost V 5 bases and J 0 bases, with 13 bases left between them. CDR3 nucleotide sequence: TGTGCCAGCAGTAAGGGGTTAGGGGTGAACACTGAAGCTTTCTTT. It is translated as CASSKGLGVNTEAFF.

V usage is TRBV9 and J usage is TRBJ2-3; TRBD1 is a possible D gene (5 bases). Germline values: CDR1 SGDLS, CDR2 YYNGEE. With 1 base removed from V and 1 base from J, the gap between germline ends came to 7 bases. The CDR3 consists of 14 residues. The CDR3 DNA sequence: TGTGCCAGCAGCGTAAGGGGTGGCACAGATACGCAGTATTTT. Residues: CASSVRGGTDTQYF.

This clone was counted only a few times. The chain recombines TRBV7-9 with TRBJ2-7; 7 bases line up with TRBD1. Losses at the gene ends were 5 bases for V and 1 base for J; bases not matched to a gene: 11. CDR3 length: 16 residues. Germline-derived CDR1 and CDR2 are SEHNR and FQNEAQ (reference sequence). The CDR3 DNA is TGTGCCAGCAGCAAAGGAGAGGGGGCCTCATCCTACGAGCAGTACTTC. Its translation: CASSKGEGASSYEQYF.

CDR3 in amino acids: CASSPSGGAGEKLFF. CDR3 sequence (DNA): TGCGCCAGCAGTCCGAGTGGAGGGGCTGGGGAAAAACTGTTTTTT. The rearrangement links TRBV5-1 to TRBJ1-4; D perhaps matches TRBD1 (5 bases). The germline V gene has CDR1 SGHRS and CDR2 YFSETQ. The germline V and J ends were trimmed by 5 bases and 8 bases, with 19 bases remaining between them. The CDR3 covers 15 residues.

The V and J genes are TRBV28 and TRBJ2-7; 8 bases map to TRBD1. V lost 5 bases and J lost 3; bases outside the gene matches: 9. Germline V gene sequence: CDR1 MDHEN, CDR2 SYDVKM. This CDR3 spans 15 amino acids. CDR3 in amino acids: CASSTRQGIDYEQYF. The CDR3 region has the DNA TGTGCCAGCAGTACGAGACAGGGGATAGACTACGAGCAGTACTTC.

The V gene is TRBV9, the J gene TRBJ2-1; 7 nucleotides line up with TRBD2. This CDR3 region has 15 residues. V lost 2 bases to trimming and J lost 2 bases; unmatched junction nucleotides: 4. The germline CDR1 and CDR2 sequences are SGDLS and YYNGEE. CDR3 amino acids: CASSVAGTTYNEQFF. The CDR3 DNA reads as TGTGCCAGCAGCGTCGCCGGGACTACCTACAATGAGCAGTTCTTC.